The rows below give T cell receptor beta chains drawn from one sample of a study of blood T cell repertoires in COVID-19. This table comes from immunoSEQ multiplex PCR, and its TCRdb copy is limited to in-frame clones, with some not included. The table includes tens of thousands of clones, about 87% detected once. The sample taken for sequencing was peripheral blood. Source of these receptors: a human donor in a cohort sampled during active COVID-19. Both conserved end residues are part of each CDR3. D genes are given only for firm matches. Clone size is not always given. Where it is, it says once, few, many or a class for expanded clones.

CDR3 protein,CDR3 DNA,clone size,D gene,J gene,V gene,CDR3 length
CASSQGAGAPGYTF,TGTGCCAGCTCCCAAGGGGCGGGGGCGCCTGGCTACACCTTC,NA,NA,TRBJ1-2,TRBV18,14
CASSLGRGRPGYTF,TGCGCCAGCAGCTTGGGTAGGGGGCGACCTGGCTACACCTTC,NA,TRBD1,TRBJ1-2,TRBV5-1,14
CASSAGTSGPSGQFF,TGTGCCAGCAGCGCCGGGACTAGCGGCCCCAGCGGGCAGTTCTTC,NA,TRBD2,TRBJ2-1,TRBV9,15
CASSVGRFTTDTQYF,TGTGCCAGCAGCGTGGGGAGATTCACTACAGATACGCAGTATTTT,once,NA,TRBJ2-3,TRBV9,15
CASRRESGTGVVYEQYF,TGTGCCAGCAGGAGAGAGTCTGGGACAGGGGTAGTCTACGAGCAGTACTTC,NA,TRBD1,TRBJ2-7,TRBV27,17
CASMAGGTGELFF,TGTGCCAGCATGGCAGGGGGCACCGGGGAGCTGTTTTTT,NA,TRBD1,TRBJ2-2,TRBV6-6,13
CASSVGLAGEETQYF,TGTGCCAGCAGCGTCGGACTAGCGGGAGAAGAGACCCAGTACTTC,NA,TRBD2,TRBJ2-5,TRBV2,15
CASRPGQAYEQYF,TGTGCCAGCAGACCGGGACAGGCCTACGAGCAGTACTTC,NA,TRBD1,TRBJ2-7,TRBV28,13
CASSLAAGGGVNEQFF,TGTGCCAGCAGCTTAGCAGCGGGCGGGGGCGTCAATGAGCAGTTCTTC,NA,NA,TRBJ2-1,TRBV7-9,16
CASSQGTRWGTGELFF,TGCGCCAGCAGCCAAGGGACTAGATGGGGGACCGGGGAGCTGTTTTTT,NA,TRBD2,TRBJ2-2,TRBV4-3,16
CASSPTGTGGNIQYF,TGTGCCAGCAGTCCAACCGGGACAGGGGGGAACATTCAGTACTTC,NA,TRBD1,TRBJ2-4,TRBV28,15
CASQTSGGTTGELFF,TGTGCCAGCCAAACTAGCGGGGGGACCACCGGGGAGCTGTTTTTT,NA,TRBD2,TRBJ2-2,TRBV18,15
CASSQDSGRLNTEAFF,TGTGCCAGCAGCCAAGACTCAGGGCGGCTTAACACTGAAGCTTTCTTT,NA,NA,TRBJ1-1,TRBV4-2,16
CASSSGTANYRSYGYTF,TGTGCCAGCAGTTCCGGGACAGCCAATTATCGGAGCTATGGCTACACCTTC,once,TRBD1,TRBJ1-2,TRBV28,17
CASSLDLGRGSPLHF,TGTGCCAGCAGCTTGGACCTGGGCAGGGGGTCCCCCCTCCACTTT,NA,TRBD1,TRBJ1-6,TRBV5-6,15
CASSANRQGSETQYF,TGTGCCAGCAGCGCAAATAGACAGGGTTCAGAGACCCAGTACTTC,NA,TRBD1,TRBJ2-5,TRBV9,15